This is a list of T cell receptor beta chains from one sample in a study of blood T cells in healthy people across ages. TCRdb called the 5' RACE reads again in MiXCR, with one record for every CDR3 protein. Here the sample spans 1.5 million to 1.8 million distinct CDR3 sequences, around 40% being singletons. The sequenced material came from blood. Receptors originate from a young woman in good health. CDR3s include the opening cysteine and the closing phenylalanine or tryptophan. The D gene is left open where the match is weak. Part of the rows lack a size; the others show once, few, many or a class for expanded clones.

v_gene: TRBV7-2; j_gene: TRBJ2-7; abundance: .; d_gene: .; CDR3aa: CASSPQGGPYEQYF; CDR3nt: TGTGCCAGCAGCCCCCAGGGCGGACCCTACGAGCAGTACTTC
v_gene: TRBV10-3; j_gene: TRBJ2-1; abundance: few; d_gene: TRBD1; CDR3aa: CAISSGQGNEQFF; CDR3nt: TGTGCCATCAGTTCGGGACAGGGGAATGAGCAGTTCTTC
v_gene: TRBV7-8; j_gene: TRBJ2-3; abundance: few; d_gene: TRBD1; CDR3aa: CASSLPGQGFTDTQYF; CDR3nt: TGTGCCAGCAGCCTACCGGGACAGGGATTCACAGATACGCAGTATTTT
v_gene: TRBV12-3/TRBV12-4; j_gene: TRBJ2-1; abundance: .; d_gene: TRBD2; CDR3aa: CASSYLRSGRPNEQFF; CDR3nt: TGTGCCAGCAGCTACCTGAGAAGCGGGAGGCCCAATGAGCAGTTCTTC
v_gene: TRBV12-3/TRBV12-4; j_gene: TRBJ1-1; abundance: .; d_gene: TRBD1; CDR3aa: CASTNRGANTEAFF; CDR3nt: TGTGCCAGCACCAACAGGGGAGCGAACACTGAAGCTTTCTTT
v_gene: TRBV9; j_gene: TRBJ2-5; abundance: few; d_gene: TRBD2; CDR3aa: CASSVVGGAYNEQYF; CDR3nt: TGTGCCAGCAGCGTAGTCGGGGGGGCCTACAATGAGCAGTACTTC
v_gene: TRBV2; j_gene: TRBJ2-1; abundance: .; d_gene: .; CDR3aa: CASSGLVEEQFF; CDR3nt: TGTGCCAGCAGTGGACTAGTCGAGGAGCAGTTCTTC
v_gene: TRBV5-6; j_gene: TRBJ2-7; abundance: .; d_gene: TRBD1; CDR3aa: CASSFGTEVYEQYF; CDR3nt: TGTGCCAGCAGCTTCGGGACAGAGGTATACGAGCAGTACTTC
v_gene: TRBV5-6; j_gene: TRBJ1-5; abundance: .; d_gene: .; CDR3aa: CASSSYGWRGNQPQHF; CDR3nt: TGTGCCAGCAGTTCCTACGGTTGGAGGGGCAATCAGCCCCAGCATTTT
v_gene: TRBV24-1; j_gene: TRBJ2-1; abundance: .; d_gene: TRBD2; CDR3aa: CATSGPDLSGGSKGQFF; CDR3nt: TGTGCCACCAGTGGGCCAGACTTAAGCGGGGGATCTAAAGGGCAGTTCTTC
v_gene: TRBV7-9; j_gene: TRBJ2-6; abundance: .; d_gene: TRBD1; CDR3aa: CASSEGTRGRSGANVLTF; CDR3nt: TGTGCCAGCAGCGAAGGGACAAGGGGGCGCTCTGGGGCCAACGTCCTGACTTTC
v_gene: TRBV3-1; j_gene: TRBJ2-7; abundance: .; d_gene: TRBD2; CDR3aa: CASSQGKSGLAGDSSYEQYF; CDR3nt: TGTGCCAGCAGCCAAGGGAAATCGGGACTAGCGGGGGATAGCTCCTACGAGCAGTACTTC
v_gene: TRBV15; j_gene: TRBJ2-1; abundance: once; d_gene: TRBD2; CDR3aa: CATSREAGAYYEQFF; CDR3nt: TGTGCCACCAGCAGAGAAGCGGGGGCGTACTACGAGCAGTTCTTC
v_gene: TRBV7-3; j_gene: TRBJ2-1; abundance: .; d_gene: .; CDR3aa: CASSFLPSSYNEQFF; CDR3nt: TGTGCCAGCAGCTTCTTACCGAGCTCCTACAATGAGCAGTTCTTC
v_gene: TRBV7-9; j_gene: TRBJ2-7; abundance: .; d_gene: .; CDR3aa: CASSLTNARQAYEQYF; CDR3nt: TGTGCCAGCAGCTTAACCAATGCCAGGCAGGCCTACGAGCAGTACTTC
v_gene: TRBV18; j_gene: TRBJ1-1; abundance: .; d_gene: .; CDR3aa: CASSPGLFNEAFF; CDR3nt: TGTGCCAGCTCGCCCGGACTGTTTAATGAAGCTTTCTTT
v_gene: TRBV7-2; j_gene: TRBJ2-5; abundance: many; d_gene: .; CDR3aa: CASSLMGPSQETQYF; CDR3nt: TGTGCCAGCAGCTTGATGGGACCAAGTCAAGAGACCCAGTACTTC
v_gene: TRBV3-1; j_gene: TRBJ2-7; abundance: .; d_gene: .; CDR3aa: CASSRGGESSYEQYF; CDR3nt: TGTGCCAGCAGCCGGGGCGGGGAGAGCTCCTACGAGCAGTACTTC
v_gene: TRBV27; j_gene: TRBJ1-2; abundance: .; d_gene: TRBD1; CDR3aa: CASSPWTASGGYGYTF; CDR3nt: TGTGCCAGCAGTCCATGGACTGCCTCAGGGGGTTATGGCTACACCTTC
v_gene: TRBV15; j_gene: TRBJ1-4; abundance: few; d_gene: .; CDR3aa: CATSSTGTNEKLFF; CDR3nt: TGTGCCACCAGCAGCACAGGAACTAATGAAAAACTGTTTTTT
v_gene: TRBV10-3; j_gene: TRBJ2-7; abundance: .; d_gene: TRBD2; CDR3aa: CAISESRGLAGLNYEQYF; CDR3nt: TGTGCCATCAGTGAGTCGCGGGGACTAGCGGGACTAAACTACGAGCAGTACTTC